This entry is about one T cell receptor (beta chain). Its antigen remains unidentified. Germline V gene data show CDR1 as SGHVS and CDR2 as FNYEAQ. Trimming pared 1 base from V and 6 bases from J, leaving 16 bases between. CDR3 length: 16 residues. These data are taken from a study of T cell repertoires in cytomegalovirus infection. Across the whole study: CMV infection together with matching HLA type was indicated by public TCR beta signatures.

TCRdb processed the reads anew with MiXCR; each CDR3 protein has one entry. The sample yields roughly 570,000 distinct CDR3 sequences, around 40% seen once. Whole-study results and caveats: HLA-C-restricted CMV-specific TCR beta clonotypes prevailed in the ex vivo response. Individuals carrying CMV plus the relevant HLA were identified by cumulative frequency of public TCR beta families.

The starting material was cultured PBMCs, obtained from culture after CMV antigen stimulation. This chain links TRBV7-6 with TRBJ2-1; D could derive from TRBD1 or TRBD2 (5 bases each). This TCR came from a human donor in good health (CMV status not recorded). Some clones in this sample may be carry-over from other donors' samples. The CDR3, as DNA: TGTGCCAGCAGCTTAGGGTGGACAACCGGGGTCAATGAGCAGTTCTTC. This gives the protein CASSLGWTTGVNEQFF.